Following are 12 T cell receptor beta chains from one sample sequenced in a study of T cells in Graves' hyperthyroidism and ophthalmopathy. The source material, RNA transcripts, was used to amplify TCR beta CDR3 regions. When the TCR CDR3 underwent first-round RT-PCR, the HTBI primer set was used. TCRdb itself ran the multiplex PCR reads through MiXCR, one entry per CDR3 protein. The profile covers 250,000 to 350,000 distinct CDR3 sequences, with approximately 16% appearing a single time and around 33% taken by the ten largest. Specimen: blood. These receptors were collected from a man younger than 40 with Graves' hyperthyroidism.

This clonotype was picked up many times. V and J are TRBV27 and TRBJ2-2; tentative D call: TRBD1 (5 bases). CDR1 MNHEY and CDR2 SMNVEV come from the germline V gene (reference sequence). V was shortened by 3 bases and J by 6 bases, with 11 bases between the two germline ends. The length of the CDR3 is 14 residues. CDR3 residues: CASSFAGPSGELFF. CDR3 DNA sequence: TGTGCCAGCAGTTTCGCAGGGCCGTCCGGGGAGCTGTTTTTT.

This clonotype was counted ten times or more. This sequence joins TRBV20-1 and TRBJ2-7; the D is unclear. CDR3 size: 9 residues. Looked up from germline, CDR1 is DFQATT and CDR2 is SNEGSKA (reference sequence). Trimming took 7 bases from V and 6 from J, leaving 7 bases between them. The CDR3 DNA follows: TGCAGTGGAATCACCGAGCAGTACTTC. It codes for CSGITEQYF.

The rearrangement joins TRBV2 to TRBJ2-7; D not certain. Per germline, CDR1 SNHLY and CDR2 FYNNEI. The CDR3 contains 21 residues. Trimming left V 7 bases short and J 1 base short, with 35 bases between. The CDR3 spells CASIERVVFSIPTTLSYEQYF. CDR3 bases: TGTGCCAGCATCGAAAGGGTGGTGTTCTCCATCCCTACCACCCTTTCCTACGAGCAGTACTTC. Full variable domain (outside the CDR3, taken from reference TRBV2 and TRBJ2-7): EPEVTQTPSHQVTQMGQEVILRCVPISNHLYFYWYRQILGQKVEFLVSFYNNEISEKSEIFDDQFSVERPDGSNFTLKIRSTKLEDSAMYFCASIERVVFSIPTTLSYEQYFGPGTRLTVT.

The rearrangement joins TRBV4-2 to TRBJ2-6; D remains unclear. From germline, CDR1 is LGHNA and CDR2 YNFKEQ. Trimming cost V 0 bases and J 4 bases, with 10 bases left between them. The CDR3 is made up of 16 amino acids. The CDR3 reads CASSQDRSWGANVLTF. The CDR3 nucleotides read TGTGCCAGCAGCCAAGATAGGAGCTGGGGGGCCAACGTCCTGACTTTC.

This chain links TRBV11-2 with TRBJ1-2; D gene uncertain. The CDR3 is 13 amino acids. Germline CDR1 SGHAT, CDR2 FQNNGV. Trimming pared 8 bases from V and 2 bases from J, leaving 12 bases between. The CDR3 spells CASGRSGNYGYTF. CDR3 DNA sequence: TGTGCCAGCGGCCGGTCGGGGAACTATGGCTACACCTTC. Drawing the rest from reference TRBV11-2 and TRBJ1-2, the complete variable domain is EAGVAQSPRYKIIEKRQSVAFWCNPISGHATLYWYQQILGQGPKLLIQFQNNGVVDDSQLPKDRFSAERLKGVDSTLKIQPAKLEDSAVYLCASGRSGNYGYTFGSGTRLTVV.

The table lists this clonotype with many counts. V and J are TRBV11-3 and TRBJ2-1, with 13 bases fitting TRBD2. This CDR3 contains 16 residues. Trimming removed 0 bases from V and 9 bases from J; junction bases left unmatched: 5. CDR1 is SGHNT, CDR2 YENEEA, per germline. DNA of the CDR3: TGTGCCAGCAGCTTAGATCTTACTAGCGGGAGGGGTGAGCAGTTCTTC. Amino acid sequence: CASSLDLTSGRGEQFF.

This clonotype was detected many times. The J gene is TRBJ2-3, the V gene TRBV24-1, with 8 positions matching TRBD1. The CDR3 consists of 14 residues. After removal of 9 bases from V and 7 bases from J, the junction contained 11 bases not matched to a gene. Germline CDR1 KGHDR, CDR2 SFDVKD. The CDR3 sequence: CATAEGQDLNTQYF. DNA of the CDR3: TGTGCCACCGCAGAGGGACAGGACTTAAATACGCAGTATTTT.

This clonotype was detected once. At one of its ends the junction is not consistent with the germline gene, which may arise from a read error. The chain employs TRBV6-2 or TRBV6-3 and TRBJ2-7, with D unresolved. The CDR3 spans 13 residues. CDR1 MNHEY and CDR2 SVGEGT come from the germline V gene. The CDR3 coding sequence is TGTGCCAGCAGTTACACCGGTCCCCCCGAGCAGCACTTC. It translates to CASSYTGPPEQHF.

This clonotype was counted many times. V gene TRBV11-2 combines with J gene TRBJ1-1; TRBD1 aligns across 8 bases. The CDR3 sequence is 17 residues long. The ends lost 5 bases at V and 3 bases at J; junction bases unmatched: 14. CDR1 SGHAT and CDR2 FQNNGV come from the germline V gene. CDR3 protein: CASSTQGRGRGDTEAFF. The CDR3 bases are TGTGCCAGCAGCACCCAGGGCAGGGGGCGCGGCGACACTGAAGCTTTCTTT. The full variable domain, rest sourced from reference TRBV11-2 and TRBJ1-1, is EAGVAQSPRYKIIEKRQSVAFWCNPISGHATLYWYQQILGQGPKLLIQFQNNGVVDDSQLPKDRFSAERLKGVDSTLKIQPAKLEDSAVYLCASSTQGRGRGDTEAFFGQGTRLTVV.

This clonotype showed up many times. The gene calls are TRBV6-2 or TRBV6-3 and TRBJ2-7; D is unclear. Germline V gene lookup returns CDR1 MNHEY and CDR2 SVGEGT. The CDR3 length is 14 residues. Between the trimmed V and J ends, which lost 4 bases and 5 bases, there was a span of 15 bases. CDR3 DNA sequence: TGTGCCAGCAGTTCCGCGCGGATAGGGCACGAGCAGTACTTC. Translated: CASSSARIGHEQYF.

This clonotype was observed many times. This chain uses TRBV20-1 with TRBJ2-3; D is undetermined. CDR1 and CDR2 (germline): DFQATT, SNEGSKA (reference sequence). V was trimmed by 1 base and J by 6 bases, leaving 11 bases between them. The CDR3 length is 13 residues. CDR3 sequence: CSARGPLGDTQYF. The CDR3 DNA follows: TGCAGTGCTAGAGGGCCGCTAGGGGATACGCAGTATTTT.

This clonotype was counted ten times or more. This chain joins TRBV6-4 and TRBJ2-2; 9 nucleotides line up with TRBD1. CDR1 and CDR2 from the germline V gene are MRHNA and SNTAGT. The CDR3 is 14 residues long. Trimming at V came to 4 bases and at J to 3 bases, leaving 0 bases not matched to a gene. The DNA of the CDR3 is TGTGCCAGCAGTGGGACAGGGGACACCGGGGAGCTGTTTTTT. Residues: CASSGTGDTGELFF.